These 29 T cell receptor beta chains originate from one sample sequenced in a study of blood T cells in healthy people across ages. Combining a sample-barcoded 5' primer with a J-beta primer mix, a second PCR ran for about 7 to 11 cycles. TCRdb reprocessed the 5' RACE reads with MiXCR, giving one entry per CDR3 protein. Among about 1.7 million distinct CDR3 sequences listed, 28% were seen once. The sequenced material came from blood. The receptors shown here come from a woman aged 25 to 39 in good health.

This rearrangement joins TRBV20-1 to TRBJ2-5, with 7 bases matching TRBD2. The J call may be mistaken, given a closer DNA end match to TRBJ2-7. CDR3 length equals 13 residues. The V gene's germline CDR1 is DFQATT and CDR2 SNEGSKA (reference sequence). In DNA form, the CDR3 reads TGCAGTGCTCTAGGGGAGGGGACCCACGAGCAGTACTTC. Translating gives CSALGEGTHEQYF.

This clonotype came up a few times. The rearrangement links TRBV12-3 or TRBV12-4 to TRBJ2-1; 9 bases are a match to TRBD2. After removal of 11 bases from V and 7 bases from J, the junction contained 9 bases not matched to a gene. The CDR3 sequence is 13 residues long. CDR3 coding DNA: TGTGCCCAGGAGCGGGAGGCCGGGAATGAGCAGTTCTTC. The encoded protein is CAQEREAGNEQFF.

This clonotype appeared a few times. The chain couples TRBV7-2 to TRBJ2-5; 13 positions match TRBD2. CDR3 length: 15 residues. Germline V gene sequence: CDR1 SGHTA, CDR2 FQGNSA. J was trimmed by 7 bases and V by 8 bases; bases with no gene match: 10. This CDR3 is CASSGGGTSGATQYF. The CDR3 DNA reads as TGTGCCAGCTCTGGCGGGGGGACTAGCGGGGCGACCCAGTACTTC.

About this clonotype itself: A much larger clone differs by one base, so this may be a read error. V gene TRBV10-3 combines with J gene TRBJ2-7; no clear D gene. The closer fit of TRBJ2-5 to the DNA end suggests the J call may be wrong. CDR3 length: 14 residues. Per germline, CDR1 ENHRY and CDR2 SYGVKD. In DNA, the CDR3 is TGTGCCATCAGTGAGAAGGGCGTACGGGAGACCCAGTACTTC. Translating it yields CAISEKGVRETQYF.

This clonotype was counted a few times. The gene calls are TRBV20-1 and TRBJ2-3; possibly TRBD2 for D (5 bases). Germline V gives CDR1 DFQATT, CDR2 SNEGSKA (reference sequence). The CDR3 is 14 residues long. With 5 bases removed from V and 4 bases from J, the gap between germline ends came to 16 bases. The CDR3 sequence is CSAPRAARSDTQYF. The CDR3 bases are TGCAGTGCTCCAAGAGCGGCGAGATCAGATACGCAGTATTTT.

A few counts support this clonotype. The rearrangement uses TRBV30 and TRBJ2-2; TRBD1 is a possible D gene (6 bases). Trimming left V 1 base short and J 6 bases short, with 9 bases between. Germline loops: CDR1 GTSNPN, CDR2 SVGIG (reference sequence). This CDR3 has 13 residues. This chain's CDR3 is CAWSAQGPGELFF. CDR3 DNA: TGTGCCTGGAGTGCCCAGGGGCCCGGGGAGCTGTTTTTT.

The CDR3 sequence: CASSEFRLAGTGELFF. The CDR3 DNA sequence: TGTGCCAGCAGTGAATTCCGGCTAGCTGGGACCGGGGAGCTGTTTTTT. The gene calls are TRBV6-1 and TRBJ2-2; D possibly corresponds to TRBD2 (5 bases). Trimming took 2 bases from V and 5 from J, leaving 15 bases between them. CDR1 MNHNS and CDR2 SASEGT come from the germline V gene. The length of the CDR3 is 16 residues.

This clonotype was seen repeatedly, ten times or more. The chain recombines TRBV10-2 with TRBJ2-1, with 12 positions matching TRBD1. Losses at the gene ends were 6 bases for V and 7 bases for J; bases not matched to a gene: 7. The CDR3 has 15 residues. CDR1 is WSHSY, CDR2 SAAADI, per germline. CDR3 sequence (DNA): TGCGCCAGCAGGGGGACAGGGGGCGGTGGAAATGAGCAGTTCTTC. Translation gives CASRGTGGGGNEQFF.

This clonotype has just a few counts. The chain is built from TRBV15 and TRBJ1-4; D unclear. The CDR3 runs 14 residues. Between the trimmed V and J ends, which lost 0 bases and 5 bases, there was a span of 7 bases. CDR1 is LNHNV, CDR2 YYDKDF, per germline (reference sequence). The CDR3 spells CATSRDGRNEKLFF. Here the CDR3 DNA reads TGTGCCACCAGCAGAGATGGGCGGAATGAAAAACTGTTTTTT.

V usage is TRBV12-3 or TRBV12-4 and J usage is TRBJ1-4; D possibly corresponds to TRBD1 (6 bases). The CDR3 is 15 residues long. V was trimmed by 7 bases and J by 8 bases, leaving 20 bases between them. CDR3 in amino acids: CASTKHGGQREKLFF. The DNA for the CDR3 is TGTGCCAGCACCAAACATGGCGGACAGCGGGAAAAACTGTTTTTT.

A few counts support this clonotype. The chain has TRBV30 and TRBJ1-2, with a weak D call TRBD1 (6 bases). V lost 0 bases, J lost 8 bases, and 13 bases lay in between. CDR1 and CDR2 from the germline V gene are GTSNPN and SVGIG (reference sequence). CDR3 length: 13 residues. The CDR3 is CAWSVGGYNGYTF. The CDR3 bases are TGTGCCTGGAGTGTTGGGGGCTATAACGGCTACACCTTC.

V gene TRBV3-1 combines with J gene TRBJ2-7; D perhaps matches TRBD2 (7 bases). This CDR3 is built from 11 residues. Germline CDR1 is LGHDT and CDR2 is YNNKEL (reference sequence). Trimming cost V 9 bases and J 6 bases, with 12 bases left between them. CDR3 bases: TGTGCCAGTTGGGGGGGCTCCGAGCAGTACTTC. As protein: CASWGGSEQYF.

At least ten counts were recorded for this clonotype. V usage is TRBV10-1 and J usage is TRBJ2-7; D gene uncertain. CDR1 is WNHNN and CDR2 is SYGVQD in the germline V gene (reference sequence). There are 13 residues in the CDR3. V was cut by 0 bases and J by 3 bases, with 6 bases left in between. Here the CDR3 DNA reads TGCGCCAGCAGTGAGTCCAGTGTCTACGAGCAGTACTTC. Residues: CASSESSVYEQYF.

The chain couples TRBV2 to TRBJ2-1; 7 bases align to TRBD1. The junction had 8 bases not matched to a gene; V was cut back by 6 bases and J by 3 bases. Per germline, CDR1 SNHLY and CDR2 FYNNEI. The CDR3 runs to 15 residues. The CDR3 spells CASSPDRAHYNEQFF. The CDR3 DNA sequence: TGTGCCAGCAGCCCTGACAGGGCACACTACAATGAGCAGTTCTTC.

CDR3 DNA sequence: TGCAGTGGGGGCTCTGGAAACACCATATATTTT. Encoded protein: CSGGSGNTIYF. V and J are TRBV20-1 and TRBJ1-3; D is unclear. Germline loops: CDR1 DFQATT, CDR2 SNEGSKA (reference sequence). The CDR3 has 11 residues. V lost 7 bases and J lost 0, with 4 bases in between.

The chain is built from TRBV5-1 and TRBJ1-5; a possible D gene is TRBD1 (5 bases). Germline values: CDR1 SGHRS, CDR2 YFSETQ. The CDR3 has 17 residues. V lost 0 bases to trimming and J lost 1 base, with 14 bases between them. The CDR3, as DNA: TGCGCCAGCAGCTTGGTAAGGGAGGGGACGAGCAATCAGCCCCAGCATTTT. This encodes CASSLVREGTSNQPQHF. Looking up the rest from reference TRBV5-1 and TRBJ1-5 gives the full variable domain: KAGVTQTPRYLIKTRGQQVTLSCSPISGHRSVSWYQQTPGQGLQFLFEYFSETQRNKGNFPGRFSGRQFSNSRSEMNVSTLELGDSALYLCASSLVREGTSNQPQHFGDGTRLSIL.

This chain joins TRBV12-3 or TRBV12-4 and TRBJ1-1; D is possibly TRBD1 (5 bases). The CDR3 runs 14 residues. Trimming removed 6 bases from V and 4 bases from J, with 15 bases in between. The CDR3 DNA sequence: TGTGCCAGCAGCACCCGGGACTCCCTCACTGAAGCTTTCTTT. Translating it yields CASSTRDSLTEAFF.

This clonotype has only a few counts. The V call is TRBV4-1, the J call TRBJ2-7; TRBD1 might be the D (5 bases). Trimming pared 1 base from V and 0 bases from J, leaving 16 bases between. This CDR3 has 17 amino acids. Germline V gene lookup returns CDR1 MGHRA and CDR2 YSYEKL. The CDR3 DNA follows: TGCGCCAGCAGCCAAGGTTTAGGGGATTGGAGCTCCTACGAGCAGTACTTC. This gives the protein CASSQGLGDWSSYEQYF.

The J gene is TRBJ2-1, the V gene TRBV29-1; D is unclear. The CDR3 sequence is 11 residues long. The V and J ends lost 6 bases and 7 bases respectively, with 10 bases between them. The V gene's germline CDR1 is SQVTM and CDR2 ANQGSEA. CDR3 bases: TGCAGCGTAGGTCCGTGGAATGAGCAGTTCTTC. This codes for CSVGPWNEQFF.

This clonotype was recorded many times. The J gene is TRBJ1-5, the V gene TRBV20-1, with no clear D. The germline gives CDR1 DFQATT, CDR2 SNEGSKA (reference sequence). The CDR3 runs to 17 residues. V lost 2 bases to trimming and J lost 1 base, with 18 bases between them. CDR3 nucleotides: TGCAGTGCTAGATCCCCCTCAGCCCGGGGAAGCAATCAGCCCCAGCATTTT. It translates to CSARSPSARGSNQPQHF.

This clonotype showed up just a few times. J is TRBJ1-5 and V is TRBV12-3 or TRBV12-4; D is uncertain. The V end was cut by 1 base, the J end by 5 bases, with 9 bases between. This CDR3 region has 14 residues. Here the CDR3 DNA reads TGTGCCAGCAGTTTAGACAGAAGTGATCAGCCCCAGCATTTT. It is translated as CASSLDRSDQPQHF.

V usage is TRBV12-3 or TRBV12-4 and J usage is TRBJ1-5; D gene unclear. V was cut by 4 bases and J by 9 bases, with 13 bases left in between. The CDR3 has 13 amino acids. CDR3 bases: TGTGCCAGCAGTTCGTTCAACGCGCGGCCCCAGCATTTT. Its translation: CASSSFNARPQHF.

This clonotype showed up just a few times. V usage is TRBV20-1 and J usage is TRBJ1-2; maybe TRBD1 (5 bases). Germline assignment: CDR1 DFQATT and CDR2 SNEGSKA (reference sequence). The length of the CDR3 is 12 residues. The germline V and J ends were trimmed by 6 bases and 2 bases, with 10 bases remaining between them. The CDR3 DNA follows: TGCAGTGCCTGGGACCCAAACTATGGCTACACCTTC. Its protein product is CSAWDPNYGYTF.

To note about this clonotype: The junction departs from the called germline gene at one end, perhaps through a read error. The gene calls are TRBV12-3 or TRBV12-4 and TRBJ2-3, with D perhaps matching TRBD1 or TRBD2 (7 bases each). This CDR3 comprises 16 residues. DNA of the CDR3: TGTGCCAGCAACTTAAATTGGCGAGCGGGGACAGATACGCAATATTTT. Its protein is CASNLNWRAGTDTQYF.

This clonotype was detected only a few times. The genes are TRBV4-1 and TRBJ1-2; TRBD1 aligns across 9 bases. Trimming at V came to 1 base and at J to 5 bases, leaving 5 bases not matched to a gene. CDR1 MGHRA and CDR2 YSYEKL come from the germline V gene. This CDR3 has 15 residues. The CDR3 coding sequence is TGCGCCAGCAGCCAAGGACAGGGGGATGTGTATGGCTACACCTTC. This translates into CASSQGQGDVYGYTF.

This clonotype was picked up a small number of times. This chain links TRBV12-3 or TRBV12-4 with TRBJ2-5; perhaps TRBD2 as D (5 bases). V lost 2 bases and J 5 bases, leaving 15 bases between the germline ends. CDR3 length: 15 amino acids. As DNA, the CDR3 is TGTGCCAGCAGTTTAACCGGGATAAGGAGGGAGACCCAGTACTTC. This sequence encodes CASSLTGIRRETQYF.

This chain links TRBV2 with TRBJ2-7; 8 bases are shared with TRBD2. The germline CDR1 and CDR2 sequences are SNHLY and FYNNEI. CDR3 size: 15 residues. The trim removed 4 bases at V and 2 bases at J, leaving 7 bases unmatched. CDR3 protein: CASSAVLAGTYEQYF. The DNA of the CDR3 is TGTGCCAGCAGTGCGGTGCTAGCGGGTACCTACGAGCAGTACTTC.

The sample holds a few counts of this clonotype. The rearrangement uses TRBV5-1 and TRBJ2-1; the match to TRBD2 covers 7 bases. Trimming cost V 4 bases and J 6 bases; bases outside gene matches: 13. The CDR3 is made up of 16 amino acids. In germline, CDR1 is SGHRS, CDR2 YFSETQ. CDR3 residues: CASSHRVGGGFNEQFF. As DNA, the CDR3 is TGCGCCAGCAGCCATCGAGTGGGGGGGGGATTCAATGAGCAGTTCTTC.

V gene TRBV4-3 combines with J gene TRBJ2-3; 16 positions match TRBD2. Germline V gene sequence: CDR1 LGHNA, CDR2 YSLEER. V lost 2 bases and J lost 0; bases outside the gene matches: 2. The CDR3 extends over 18 amino acids. CDR3 nucleotide sequence: TGCGCCAGCAGCCAACTGGGACTAGCGGGAGGGAGCACAGATACGCAGTATTTT. Encoded protein: CASSQLGLAGGSTDTQYF.